The TCR beta chain described here comes from a study of cytomegalovirus exposure and HLA in healthy donors. Study results and limitations: Analysis performed later showed TCR beta chains linked to HLA being more clonally expanded than equally common others. Excluded: some indistinguishable V segments such as TRBV6-2 and TRBV6-3.

The PCR made use of 60 Vbeta and 13 Jbeta primers. Per the study methods: Tens of millions of unique TCR beta chains, roughly 11 million of them shared, were counted by a later analysis. This table comes from immunoSEQ multiplex PCR, and its TCRdb copy is limited to in-frame clones, with some not included. From that table come the V and J calls and clone size; the DNA was used to work out D and trimming. Of some 140,000 clones listed, around three quarters were seen once; the top ten hold around 5%. The length of the CDR3 is 15 residues. Germline lookup yields CDR1 SEHNR and CDR2 FQNEAQ (reference sequence). Germline trimming cut 1 base from V and 11 bases from J; bases unmatched to any gene: 13. To note about this clone: No antigen is known for it.

The clonotype was recovered from a man aged 30 to 45 in good health. The rearrangement uses TRBV7-9 and TRBJ2-5, with 7 positions matching TRBD1. Sequencing was performed on PBMCs. The CDR3 DNA sequence: TGTGCCAGCAGCTTAGATTCACAGGGGCCCCAGGGGCAGTACTTC. Translated, it gives CASSLDSQGPQGQYF.